This T cell receptor (beta chain) stems from a study of blood T cells in healthy people across ages. General study results and limits: Age showed a roughly linear inverse relationship with TCR beta diversity per million T cells.

As regards this clonotype: Its specificity is unknown.

The length of the CDR3 is 13 residues. Through a sample-barcoded 5' primer and a J-beta primer mix, a second PCR was run for 7 to 11 cycles. One entry per CDR3 protein, called by TCRdb with MiXCR from the 5' RACE reads. The table has approximately 790,000 distinct CDR3 sequences, approximately 59% seen once. The chain employs TRBV21-1 and TRBJ2-7. TRBV21-1 is a documented pseudogene. The TCR comes from a man younger than 45 in good health. The sequencing sample was made of blood. The CDR3 DNA follows: TGTGCCAGCAGCAAAGCCCGCTACTACGAGCAGTACTTC. It yields the protein CASSKARYYEQYF.